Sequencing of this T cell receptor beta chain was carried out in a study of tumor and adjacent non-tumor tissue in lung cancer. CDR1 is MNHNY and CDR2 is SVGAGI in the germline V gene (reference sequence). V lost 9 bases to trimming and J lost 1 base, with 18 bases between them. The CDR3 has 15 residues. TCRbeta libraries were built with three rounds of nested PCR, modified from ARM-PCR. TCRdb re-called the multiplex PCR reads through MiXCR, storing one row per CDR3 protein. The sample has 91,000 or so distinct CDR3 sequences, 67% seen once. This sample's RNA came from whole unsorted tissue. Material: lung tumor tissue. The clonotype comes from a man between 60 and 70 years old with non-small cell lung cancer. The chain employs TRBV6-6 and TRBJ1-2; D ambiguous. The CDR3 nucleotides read TGTGCCAGTAGCATTACGGACCTTCTTAACTATGGCTACACCTTC. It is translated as CASSITDLLNYGYTF.